Below, one T cell receptor (beta chain) is given with its context. Germline trimming cut 0 bases from V and 2 bases from J; bases unmatched to any gene: 4. This CDR3 contains 16 residues. Germline V gene data show CDR1 as SGDLS and CDR2 as YYNGEE. Method: immunoSEQ multiplex PCR; TCRdb's copy keeps in-frame clones and lacks some. This table has roughly 80,000 clones, roughly nine tenths appearing once. The data were obtained in a study of T cell responses to AZD1222 COVID-19 vaccine. This TCR was sampled from an adult in good health. The sequencing here drew on peripheral blood, taken on day 0 of AZD1222 vaccination. The chain couples TRBV9 to TRBJ2-7, with 11 bases lining up with TRBD2. CDR3 nucleotides: TGTGCCAGCAGCGTAGACGTTAGCGGGAGGGCCTACGAGCAGTACTTC. As protein: CASSVDVSGRAYEQYF.